This T cell receptor beta chain is from a study of Graves' ophthalmopathy and Graves' hyperthyroidism. Overall study results and limits: Blood was where most expanded thyroid clonotypes above 0.001 frequency also turned up.

RNA transcripts served as template for amplifying TCR beta CDR3 sequences. The workflow started with a first-round RT-PCR run with HTBI primers and then moved on to a second-round multiplex PCR. From the multiplex PCR reads, TCRdb called clonotypes with MiXCR, one entry per CDR3 protein. The sample includes approximately 410,000 distinct CDR3 sequences, less than 20% of them seen just once. PBMCs stemmed from around 9.1 ml of fresh peripheral blood. This CDR3 is 15 amino acids long. Trimming took 2 bases from V and 0 from J, leaving 10 bases between them. CDR1 is LNHDA, CDR2 SQIVND, per germline (reference sequence). In its sample, this clonotype was seen many times. Its antigen remains unknown.

The specimen sequenced was peripheral blood. This sequence was found in a woman younger than 30 with stable Graves' hyperthyroidism. The rearrangement links TRBV19 to TRBJ1-1; maybe TRBD1 (5 bases). In DNA form, the CDR3 reads TGTGCCAGTAGTATATATGGGGGGATGAACACTGAAGCTTTCTTT. Encoded protein: CASSIYGGMNTEAFF.